Described below is a single TCR beta chain sequence and its context. Its target is unknown. Some clones are missing from TCRdb's copy, which holds only in-frame ones; the method was immunoSEQ multiplex PCR. The table records about 47,000 clones, around 84% of them present only once. Baseline was the first blood sampling point, followed by cycle 4 day 1 and cycle 7 day 1. This CDR3 region has 11 residues. The V end lost 2 bases, the J end lost 8 bases, and 4 bases lay between the germline ends. From germline, CDR1 is SEHNR and CDR2 FQNEAQ (reference sequence). The data originate from a study of OX40 agonist ivuxolimab in advanced cancers. Study-wide context: Partial responses were seen in three patients, one with hepatocellular carcinoma and two with cutaneous melanoma. General study findings and limits: Researchers did not establish what antigens the expanded peripheral T cells target. Low clonal expansion, among the lowest seen, marked partial responders at 0.1-3.0 mg/kg.

The chain couples TRBV7-9 to TRBJ2-1; D is ambiguous. This TCR derives from an adult with an advanced solid tumor such as melanoma, head and neck, liver or kidney cancer. The source material was CD4+ or CD8+ T cells sorted from blood, sampled in a trial of the OX40 agonist ivuxolimab. The CDR3 DNA reads TGTGCCAGCAGCTTAAACTATGAGCAGTTCTTC. Protein sequence: CASSLNYEQFF.